Listed here is a single TCR beta chain. This entry comes from a study of blood T cell repertoires in COVID-19. Study background: Sites across the United States, Italy and Spain contributed samples from acute and convalescent COVID-19. Sample material is recorded as cDNA or gDNA derived from T cells, B-cell-depleted T cells, or PBMCs.

Under the authors' procedure: Nucleated cell number was recorded as an estimate derived from reference gene primer amplification. TCRdb keeps only in-frame clones here, not all; method: immunoSEQ multiplex PCR. The V and J calls and clone size were taken over from that table, and D and trimming were inferred from the DNA. The top ten clones hold about 13% of a sample with under 250,000 clones, 80% of them seen once. There are 11 residues in the CDR3. Trimming removed 4 bases at V and 4 bases at J, with 4 bases between. Germline assignment: CDR1 SGHDN and CDR2 FVKESK. Material for sequencing was peripheral blood. This chain connects TRBV14 to TRBJ2-5, with D unclear. This clonotype was obtained from a human donor in a cohort sampled during active COVID-19. The CDR3 loop is CASSPGETQYF. As DNA, the CDR3 is TGTGCCAGCAGCCCAGGAGAGACCCAGTACTTC.